This T cell receptor (beta chain) was identified in a study of blood T cells in healthy people across ages. This clonotype was seen a handful of times. Primed by a sample-barcoded 5' primer and a J-beta primer mix, a second PCR proceeded for 7 to 11 cycles. One entry per CDR3 protein, called by TCRdb with MiXCR from the 5' RACE reads. The data hold more than 800,000 distinct CDR3 sequences, with under 45% observed a single time. The CDR3 spans 17 residues. Trimming removed 2 bases from V and 3 bases from J; junction bases left unmatched: 8. The receptor's source is a woman in her fifties or sixties in good health. The chain couples TRBV12-3 or TRBV12-4 to TRBJ2-1, with 9 bases aligning to TRBD2. The sequenced material came from blood. The CDR3 reads CASSLPGLALGYNEQFF. CDR3 DNA: TGTGCCAGCAGTTTACCGGGACTAGCTCTGGGCTACAATGAGCAGTTCTTC.